This is a list of T cell receptor beta chains from one sample in a study of T cell changes during pregnancy in multiple sclerosis. Measured with immunoSEQ multiplex PCR; TCRdb has only the in-frame clones, and not every one. The table shows roughly 69,000 clones, with under 95% occurring only once. The sequences come from peripheral blood, collected after pregnancy. These receptor sequences come from a female donor with multiple sclerosis, enrolled in a pregnancy study. CDR3s include the opening cysteine and the closing phenylalanine or tryptophan. D genes are given only for firm matches. Not every row has a clone size; where given, it reads once, few, many or a size class.

TRBV15,.,TRBD2,TRBJ2-5,TGTGCCACCAGCAGAGATTTTGGGGGAGGGAGGACCCAGTACTTC,CATSRDFGGGRTQYF
TRBV10-2,.,.,TRBJ2-7,TGCGCCAGCAGCGGGTACGAGCAGTACTTC,CASSGYEQYF
TRBV18,.,.,TRBJ2-5,TGTGCCAGCTCACCTCCGGTACAAGAGACCCAGTACTTC,CASSPPVQETQYF
TRBV15,.,.,TRBJ2-2,TGTGCCACCAGCAGAGATGGTCGCGAAAACACCGGGGAGCTGTTTTTT,CATSRDGRENTGELFF
TRBV10-2,.,TRBD1,TRBJ1-5,TGCGCCAGCAGGTCGGGGACAGGAAACAATCAGCCCCAGCATTTT,CASRSGTGNNQPQHF
TRBV13,once,TRBD1,TRBJ2-4,TGTGCCAGCCGGGGACAGAGCTTAGCCAAAAACATTCAGTACTTC,CASRGQSLAKNIQYF
TRBV9,.,.,TRBJ1-4,TGTGCCAGCAGTAAATTATCGCCAGCGGGGGGTTATGAAAAACTGTTTTTT,CASSKLSPAGGYEKLFF
TRBV7-9,.,TRBD2,TRBJ2-5,TGTGCCAGCAGCTTGAGTAGCGGGAGTGGAGAGACCCAGTACTTC,CASSLSSGSGETQYF
TRBV9,.,.,TRBJ2-1,TGTGCCAGCAGCGTAGCTCACGAAGGGGTGCCCTACAATGAGCAGTTCTTC,CASSVAHEGVPYNEQFF
TRBV7-6,.,.,TRBJ1-4,TGTGCCAGCAGCCTCTTGCCTCTAGGAACTAATGAAAAACTGTTTTTT,CASSLLPLGTNEKLFF
TRBV5-5,.,TRBD1,TRBJ1-1,TGTGCCAGCAGCCCCTACAGGGGGGTGGATGAAGCTTTCTTT,CASSPYRGVDEAFF
TRBV19,.,.,TRBJ1-2,TGTGCCAGTAGTATAGACTCGGCAGGGCCCCTCTATGGCTACACCTTC,CASSIDSAGPLYGYTF
TRBV4-1,.,TRBD2,TRBJ2-7,TGCGCCAGCAGCCCCTCCCCCTTGGATAGCGGGAGGGATTACTACGAGCAGTACTTC,CASSPSPLDSGRDYYEQYF
TRBV13,.,.,TRBJ1-3,TGTGCCAGCAGCTTAGGAGCCGGGGAACCTGGAAACACCATATATTTT,CASSLGAGEPGNTIYF
TRBV6-6,.,.,TRBJ1-3,TGTGCCAGCTCAGGCGGAAACACCATATATTTT,CASSGGNTIYF
TRBV7-9,.,.,TRBJ2-7,TGTGCCAGCAGCGGACGCACGGGGAGCTCCTACGAGCAGTACTTC,CASSGRTGSSYEQYF
TRBV28,.,.,TRBJ1-2,TGTGCCAGCAGTTTAAGGACAGTCGTCTATGGCTACACCTTC,CASSLRTVVYGYTF
TRBV4-1,.,.,TRBJ2-7,TGCGCCAGCAGCCAAGATAAGTGGAGGGCTCCGTACTTC,CASSQDKWRAPYF
TRBV10-3,.,TRBD2,TRBJ2-1,TGTGCCATCATCTCTAGCGGGATCTACAATGAGCAGTTCTTC,CAIISSGIYNEQFF
TRBV7-2,.,TRBD2,TRBJ2-2,TGTGCCAGCAGTCGGGGTGGCGGGAGGGCCGCCGGGGAGCTGTTTTTT,CASSRGGGRAAGELFF
TRBV28,.,.,TRBJ1-2,TGTGCCAGCAGCGTGGAAGCTAGTTATGGCTACACCTTC,CASSVEASYGYTF
TRBV27,.,TRBD2,TRBJ2-1,TGTGCCAGCAGTTTACCGGGAGGGGCCTACAATGAGCAGTTCTTC,CASSLPGGAYNEQFF
TRBV28,once,TRBD2,TRBJ2-7,TGTGCCAGCAGCCAGCCAGCGGGGGTAGAGCTGTACTTC,CASSQPAGVELYF
TRBV9,.,.,TRBJ1-2,TGTGCCAGCAGCGCCGGCGTGGGGGCCTATGGCTACACCTTC,CASSAGVGAYGYTF
TRBV5-4,.,TRBD1,TRBJ2-1,TGTGCCAGCAGCCACCGGGACAGGGACTACAATGAGCAGTTCTTC,CASSHRDRDYNEQFF
TRBV19,.,.,TRBJ1-2,TGTGCCAGTTCGAAATCTACCTCCGCCTATGGCTACACCTTC,CASSKSTSAYGYTF
TRBV19,.,TRBD2,TRBJ2-2,TGTGCCAGTAGTATTGTGACTAGCGGGCTATACACCGGGGAGCTGTTTTTT,CASSIVTSGLYTGELFF
TRBV30,.,.,TRBJ2-3,TGTGCCTGGAGTGTACTTTCAGATACGCAGTATTTT,CAWSVLSDTQYF
TRBV7-3,once,TRBD1,TRBJ2-3,TGTGCCAGCAGCTTATGGGGACAGCGCACAGATACGCAGTATTTT,CASSLWGQRTDTQYF
TRBV15,.,.,TRBJ1-5,TGTGCCACCAGCAGCCGGGGGGTTGGCAATCAGCCCCAGCATTTT,CATSSRGVGNQPQHF
TRBV5-1,few,.,TRBJ2-7,TGCGCCAGCAGCTTGGGGACTACTACCGAGCAGTACTTC,CASSLGTTTEQYF
TRBV5-1,.,.,TRBJ2-7,TGCGCCAGCAGCTTGGGAGTAAGTTCCTACGAGCAGTACTTC,CASSLGVSSYEQYF
TRBV21-1,.,.,TRBJ1-5,TGTGCCAGCACGAAGCCCGGGACAGACAATCAGCCCCAGCATTTT,CASTKPGTDNQPQHF
TRBV7-9,.,TRBD2,TRBJ2-5,TGTGCCAGCAGCTTGCTGGGGACTAGCGGGAGGCCCCAAGAGACCCAGTACTTC,CASSLLGTSGRPQETQYF
TRBV27,many,.,TRBJ2-7,TGTGCCAGCAGTTACGCCCGCCGGGAGCAGTACTTC,CASSYARREQYF
TRBV6-6,.,TRBD2,TRBJ2-1,TGTGCCAGCAGTCCCCGAGCGGGAGGATACAATGAGCAGTTCTTC,CASSPRAGGYNEQFF
TRBV27,.,TRBD2,TRBJ2-7,TGTGCCATCGGAAAGGTATCAAGCGGGAGTAACGAGCAGTACTTC,CAIGKVSSGSNEQYF
TRBV7-9,once,TRBD1,TRBJ2-6,TGTGCCAGCAGCCGGACAGGGGGGATCGCTGGGGCCAACGTCCTGACTTTC,CASSRTGGIAGANVLTF
TRBV19,.,.,TRBJ1-4,TGTGCCAGTAGTATCGGGAAACTAACTAATGAAAAACTGTTTTTT,CASSIGKLTNEKLFF
TRBV28,.,.,TRBJ2-6,TGTGCCAGCAGTCGTCCGGGTAACTCTGGGGCCAACGTCCTGACTTTC,CASSRPGNSGANVLTF
TRBV5-1,.,.,TRBJ2-3,TGCGCCAGCAGCTTGGGGGCAGCCACAGATACGCAGTATTTT,CASSLGAATDTQYF
TRBV2,.,.,TRBJ1-2,TGTGCCAGCAGTGAAAGCGGCAGCCTCTATGGCTACACCTTC,CASSESGSLYGYTF
TRBV10-2,.,.,TRBJ1-1,TGCGCCAGCAGTGAGACGACAGAGATGAACACTGAAGCTTTCTTT,CASSETTEMNTEAFF
TRBV29-1,.,TRBD1,TRBJ2-3,TGCAGCGGTCGGACAGGGGCGAAAGATACGCAGTATTTT,CSGRTGAKDTQYF
TRBV7-3,few,TRBD1,TRBJ2-1,TGTGCCAGCAGCACGACAGGGAGCTCCTACAATGAGCAGTTCTTC,CASSTTGSSYNEQFF
TRBV5-1,.,TRBD2,TRBJ2-7,TGCGCCAGCAGCCGTAGCGGGGACTCCTACGAGCAGTACTTC,CASSRSGDSYEQYF
TRBV11-2,.,.,TRBJ2-7,TGTGCCAGCAGCTTCGGGATCTCCACGTCCGAGCAGTACTTC,CASSFGISTSEQYF
TRBV2,.,.,TRBJ2-7,TGTGCCAGCAAACCGCAGGGGAGCTCCTACGAGCAGTACTTC,CASKPQGSSYEQYF
TRBV5-6,.,TRBD2,TRBJ2-3,TGTGCCAGCAGCAAGGGACTAGCGGGAATCACAGATACGCAGTATTTT,CASSKGLAGITDTQYF
TRBV28,.,.,TRBJ2-7,TGTGCCAGCAGTTATATTTGGGGGGTCCGTTACGAGCAGTACTTC,CASSYIWGVRYEQYF
TRBV5-4,.,TRBD2,TRBJ2-2,TGTGCCAGCAGCTCATGGACTAGCGGGGACACCGGGGAGCTGTTTTTT,CASSSWTSGDTGELFF
TRBV19,.,TRBD1,TRBJ2-7,TGTGCCAGTAGTATAACCGGGACAGGTCCCCTCTACGAGCAGTACTTC,CASSITGTGPLYEQYF
TRBV7-9,.,TRBD1,TRBJ1-1,TGTGCCAGCAGCCCGGGACAGGGCCTGAACACTGAAGCTTTCTTT,CASSPGQGLNTEAFF
TRBV5-1,few,.,TRBJ2-7,TGCGCCAGCAGCGGAGGACAGCCCCCCTACGAGCAGTACTTC,CASSGGQPPYEQYF
TRBV19,.,TRBD1,TRBJ2-1,TGTGCCAGTAGTACAGGGGGCTCACCAAGTTGGAATGAGCAGTTCTTC,CASSTGGSPSWNEQFF